The clone carrying this TCR beta chain has a handful of counts. Original data processing: Estimation of nucleated cell counts was performed using reference gene primer amplification. Some clones are missing from TCRdb's copy, which holds only in-frame ones; the method was immunoSEQ multiplex PCR. The DNA was the basis for D and trimming; V, J and clone size are from that table. The sample consists of 140,000 or so clones, approximately 81% of them appearing once. The data were taken from a study of blood T cell repertoires in COVID-19. Study-level information: The United States, Italy and Spain were the sources of the acute and convalescent COVID-19 samples. Nucleic acid was either cDNA or gDNA, and it came from T cells, B-cell-depleted T cells, or PBMCs.

This CDR3 region has 14 residues. Trimming took 4 bases from V and 4 from J; bases not matched to a gene: 7. The germline V gene encodes CDR1 SGDLS and CDR2 YYNGEE. The J gene is TRBJ2-5, the V gene TRBV9; 7 bases agree with TRBD2. The sequenced material came from peripheral blood. This receptor was identified in a human donor in a cohort sampled during active COVID-19. For the CDR3, the DNA is TGTGCCAGCAGCTCCCCCTCGGGGGGAGAGACCCAGTACTTC. Its translation is CASSSPSGGETQYF. Full variable domain (missing parts from reference TRBV9 and TRBJ2-5): DSGVTQTPKHLITATGQRVTLRCSPRSGDLSVYWYQQSLDQGLQFLIQYYNGEERAKGNILERFSAQQFPDLHSELNLSSLELGDSALYFCASSSPSGGETQYFGPGTRLLVL.